This T cell receptor beta chain comes out of a study of cytomegalovirus exposure and HLA in healthy donors. The study's findings and limits: TCR beta chains numbering some 160 were designated cytomegalovirus-associated. TCR clusters originating in the first cohort tended to co-occur in the 100 to 150 validation repertoires, according to a later analysis.

A remark on this clone: Its cognate antigen is unknown.

The assay was immunoSEQ multiplex PCR, and TCRdb's table has in-frame clones only and misses some. In the table there are some 140,000 clones, approximately 87% of which are singletons. Sequencing was carried out using PBMCs. This TCR was recovered from a man aged 18 to 29 in good health and CMV-seronegative.

CDR3 in amino acids: CASSFAGTGTTYEQYF. In nucleotides, the CDR3 is TGTGCCAGCAGCTTTGCCGGGACAGGGACTACCTACGAGCAGTACTTC. The V and J genes are TRBV7-2 and TRBJ2-7; 9 bases align to TRBD1. The V and J ends lost 3 bases and 2 bases, in that order; junction bases with no gene match: 8. The CDR3 spans 16 residues. CDR1 SGHTA and CDR2 FQGNSA come from the germline V gene.